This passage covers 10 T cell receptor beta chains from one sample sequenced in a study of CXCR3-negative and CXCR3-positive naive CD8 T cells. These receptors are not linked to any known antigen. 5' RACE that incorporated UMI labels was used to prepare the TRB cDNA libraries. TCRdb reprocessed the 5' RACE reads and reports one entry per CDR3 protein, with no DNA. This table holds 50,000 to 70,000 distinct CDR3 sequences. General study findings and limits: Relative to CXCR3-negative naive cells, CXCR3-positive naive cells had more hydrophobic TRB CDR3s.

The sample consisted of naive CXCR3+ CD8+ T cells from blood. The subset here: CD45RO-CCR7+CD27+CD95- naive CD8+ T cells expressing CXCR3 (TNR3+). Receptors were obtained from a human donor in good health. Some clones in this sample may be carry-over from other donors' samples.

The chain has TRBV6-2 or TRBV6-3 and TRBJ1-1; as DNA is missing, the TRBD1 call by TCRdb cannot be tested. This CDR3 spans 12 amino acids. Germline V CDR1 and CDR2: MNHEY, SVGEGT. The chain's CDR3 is CASTRGNTEAFF.

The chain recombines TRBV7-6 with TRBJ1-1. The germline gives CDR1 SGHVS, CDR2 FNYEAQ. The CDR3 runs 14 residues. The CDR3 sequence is CASSPGLTNTEAFF. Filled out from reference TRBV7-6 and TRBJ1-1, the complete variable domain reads GAGVSQSPRYKVTKRGQDVALRCDPISGHVSLYWYRQALGQGPEFLTYFNYEAQQDKSGLPNDRFSAERPEGSISTLTIQRTEQRDSAMYRCASSPGLTNTEAFFGQGTRLTVV.

CDR3 sequence: CASSLNRGQAEAFF. The rearrangement uses TRBV27 and TRBJ1-1; no DNA is available, so the TRBD1 call from TCRdb remains unchecked. CDR3 length: 14 amino acids. Germline V gene data show CDR1 as MNHEY and CDR2 as SMNVEV (reference sequence).

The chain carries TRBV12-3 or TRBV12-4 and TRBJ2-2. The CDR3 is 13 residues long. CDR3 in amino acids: CASRETRSGELFF.

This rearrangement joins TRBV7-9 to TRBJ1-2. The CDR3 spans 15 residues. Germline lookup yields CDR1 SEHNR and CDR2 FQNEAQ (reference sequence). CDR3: CASSSDFGTNYGYTF.

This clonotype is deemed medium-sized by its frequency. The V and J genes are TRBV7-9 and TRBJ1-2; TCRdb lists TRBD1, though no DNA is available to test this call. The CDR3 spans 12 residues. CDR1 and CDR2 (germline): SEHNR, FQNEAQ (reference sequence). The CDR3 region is CASRTGLDGYTF.

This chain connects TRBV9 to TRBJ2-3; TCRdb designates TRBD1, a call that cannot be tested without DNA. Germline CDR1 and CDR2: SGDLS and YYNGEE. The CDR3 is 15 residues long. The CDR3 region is CASSVIEGPTDTQYF.

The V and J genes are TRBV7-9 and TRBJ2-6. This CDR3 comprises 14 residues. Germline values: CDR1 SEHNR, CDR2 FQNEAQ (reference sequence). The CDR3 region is CASSLPSGANVLTF.

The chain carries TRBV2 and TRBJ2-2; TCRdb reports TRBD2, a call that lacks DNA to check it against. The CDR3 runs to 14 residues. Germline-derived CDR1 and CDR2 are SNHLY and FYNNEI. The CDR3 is CASQRAENTGELFF.

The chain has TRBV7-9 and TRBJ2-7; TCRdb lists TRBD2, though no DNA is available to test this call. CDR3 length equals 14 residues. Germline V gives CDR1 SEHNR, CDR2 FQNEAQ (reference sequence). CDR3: CASSLGGNRYEQYF. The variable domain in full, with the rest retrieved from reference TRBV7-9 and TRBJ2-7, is DTGVSQNPRHKITKRGQNVTFRCDPISEHNRLYWYRQTLGQGPEFLTYFQNEAQLEKSRLLSDRFSAERPKGSFSTLEIQRTEQGDSAMYLCASSLGGNRYEQYFGPGTRLTVT.